These 23 T cell receptor beta chains share one sample of origin, sequenced in a study of shared clonotypes between healthy human individuals. Data came from immunoSEQ multiplex PCR; TCRdb stores just in-frame clones and leaves some out. Among 2 million to 3 million clones listed, 90% to 95% were seen once. Sequencing was done on a sample of naive CD4+ T cells from PBMCs. Subset: CD45RA+ positively selected. Receptor source: a man aged 18 to 30 in good health. Some clones in this sample may be carry-over from other donors' samples.

The gene calls are TRBV6-1 and TRBJ2-3; 9 bases fit TRBD2. Germline CDR1 MNHNS, CDR2 SASEGT. J lost 2 bases, V lost 10 bases, and 10 bases had no gene match. This CDR3 has 15 residues. CDR3 amino acids: CATLGLATITDTQYF. As DNA, the CDR3 is TGTGCCACCCTTGGACTAGCGACCATCACAGATACGCAGTATTTT.

This sequence joins TRBV6-6 and TRBJ2-7; tentative D call: TRBD1 (6 bases). V lost 0 bases and J lost 6, with 15 bases in between. The CDR3 contains 15 residues. Germline lookup yields CDR1 MNHNY and CDR2 SVGAGI (reference sequence). The CDR3 region is CASSYSWGLASEQYF. The CDR3 DNA sequence: TGTGCCAGCAGTTACTCGTGGGGGCTCGCCTCCGAGCAGTACTTC.

The chain combines TRBV5-1 with TRBJ2-1, with 9 bases identical to TRBD1. Germline CDR1 SGHRS, CDR2 YFSETQ. V dropped 5 bases and J dropped 3; count of bases not matched to a gene: 9. CDR3 length: 16 residues. For the CDR3, the DNA is TGCGCCAGCAGGCTTTGGACAGGGGAAAGCTACAATGAGCAGTTCTTC. It codes for CASRLWTGESYNEQFF. The whole variable domain, remainder taken from reference TRBV5-1 and TRBJ2-1, is KAGVTQTPRYLIKTRGQQVTLSCSPISGHRSVSWYQQTPGQGLQFLFEYFSETQRNKGNFPGRFSGRQFSNSRSEMNVSTLELGDSALYLCASRLWTGESYNEQFFGPGTRLTVL.

This clone was recorded once. The gene calls are TRBV18 and TRBJ1-2, with 7 nucleotides matching TRBD1. Germline V gives CDR1 KGHSH, CDR2 LQKENI. V shed 3 bases, J shed 3 bases, and the junction held 7 bases outside the gene matches. The CDR3 spans 15 residues. For the CDR3, the DNA is TGTGCCAGCTCACCTCCCGACAGGGCGGACTATGGCTACACCTTC. Its translation: CASSPPDRADYGYTF.

This clone was picked up one time. V and J are TRBV20-1 and TRBJ2-3; D remains unclear. Germline assignment: CDR1 DFQATT and CDR2 SNEGSKA (reference sequence). Trimming cost V 5 bases and J 5 bases, with 8 bases left between them. The CDR3 covers 11 residues. CDR3 sequence (DNA): TGCAGTGCTTCTGGGCAAGATACGCAGTATTTT. Protein product: CSASGQDTQYF.

This sequence joins TRBV18 and TRBJ2-5; unclear D gene. CDR1 KGHSH and CDR2 LQKENI come from the germline V gene. V was shortened by 3 bases and J by 7 bases, with 6 bases between the two germline ends. This CDR3 is built from 11 residues. CDR3 nucleotides: TGTGCCAGCTCACCGTCGAGGACCCAGTACTTC. Translating gives CASSPSRTQYF. Based on the CDR3 plus reference TRBV18 and TRBJ2-5, the full variable domain is NAGVMQNPRHLVRRRGQEARLRCSPMKGHSHVYWYRQLPEEGLKFMVYLQKENIIDESGMPKERFSAEFPKEGPSILRIQQVVRGDSAAYFCASSPSRTQYFGPGTRLLVL.

This clone was found once. V usage is TRBV23-1 and J usage is TRBJ1-3; D not resolved. TRBV23-1 is classed as an ORF, of uncertain function. This CDR3 has 15 amino acids. V was shortened by 4 bases and J by 0 bases, with 10 bases between the two germline ends. The CDR3 DNA is TGCGCCAGCAGTCGGACCGACCTCTCTGGAAACACCATATATTTT. Translating it yields CASSRTDLSGNTIYF.

The chain links TRBV2 to TRBJ2-5; 8 nucleotides align to TRBD2. The CDR3 is made up of 16 amino acids. Germline assignment: CDR1 SNHLY and CDR2 FYNNEI. The junction had 10 bases not matched to a gene; V was cut back by 0 bases and J by 7 bases. CDR3 nucleotide sequence: TGTGCCAGCAGTGAAGCGCGGGGACTAGATCTCGGGACCCAGTACTTC. Its protein is CASSEARGLDLGTQYF. The variable domain in full, completed from reference TRBV2 and TRBJ2-5, reads EPEVTQTPSHQVTQMGQEVILRCVPISNHLYFYWYRQILGQKVEFLVSFYNNEISEKSEIFDDQFSVERPDGSNFTLKIRSTKLEDSAMYFCASSEARGLDLGTQYFGPGTRLLVL.

CDR3 region: CSQRQGAPGYTF. The CDR3 coding sequence is TGCAGCCAACGACAGGGGGCGCCTGGCTACACCTTC. The V call is TRBV29-1, the J call TRBJ1-2, with 10 bases lining up with TRBD1. Germline V gene sequence: CDR1 SQVTM, CDR2 ANQGSEA. J was trimmed by 7 bases and V by 8 bases; bases with no gene match: 7. The CDR3 spans 12 residues.

This clone was observed a few times. Other nucleotide sequences from this sample produce the same CDR3. The J gene is TRBJ1-1, the V gene TRBV20-1; D uncertain. The CDR3 contains 11 residues. With 0 bases removed from V and 8 bases from J, the gap between germline ends came to 7 bases. CDR1 DFQATT and CDR2 SNEGSKA come from the germline V gene (reference sequence). As DNA, the CDR3 is TGCAGTGCTAGAGATCTCACCGAAGCTTTCTTT. As protein: CSARDLTEAFF.

On this clone: Additional DNA sequences in this sample encode the identical CDR3. The gene calls are TRBV28 and TRBJ1-5; D gene uncertain. CDR1 is MDHEN, CDR2 SYDVKM, per germline. Between the trimmed V and J ends, which lost 4 bases and 1 base, there was a span of 11 bases. The CDR3 is made up of 15 amino acids. The CDR3 sequence is CASSWGQTSNQPQHF. CDR3 coding DNA: TGTGCCAGCAGTTGGGGTCAGACAAGCAATCAGCCCCAGCATTTT.

Of note for this clone: Additional DNA sequences in this sample encode the identical CDR3. The chain recombines TRBV5-1 with TRBJ1-4; 7 bases fit TRBD1. From germline, CDR1 is SGHRS and CDR2 YFSETQ. Trimming cost V 5 bases and J 5 bases; bases outside gene matches: 6. The length of the CDR3 is 14 residues. The CDR3 coding sequence is TGCGCCAGCAGTCCGGGACAGCCGAATGAAAAACTGTTTTTT. Translating it yields CASSPGQPNEKLFF.

The chain has TRBV5-4 and TRBJ2-7, with 11 nucleotides matching TRBD2. This CDR3 spans 15 amino acids. Trimming took 5 bases from V and 1 from J; bases not matched to a gene: 5. Germline loops: CDR1 SGHNT, CDR2 YYREEE (reference sequence). In DNA, the CDR3 is TGTGCCAGCAGTGCTCTAGCGGGAGGATCCTACGAGCAGTACTTC. Amino acid sequence: CASSALAGGSYEQYF.

This chain uses TRBV29-1 with TRBJ2-2; TRBD2 agrees at 7 bases. The CDR3 is 13 residues long. CDR1 and CDR2 (germline): SQVTM, ANQGSEA. V lost 5 bases and J lost 4; bases outside the gene matches: 4. CDR3 DNA: TGCAGCGTTAGGGAGGGGCGCACCGGGGAGCTGTTTTTT. Translated: CSVREGRTGELFF.

The gene calls are TRBV5-8 and TRBJ1-4; D remains ambiguous. This CDR3 region has 15 residues. V was shortened by 2 bases and J by 7 bases, with 15 bases between the two germline ends. From germline, CDR1 is SGHTS and CDR2 YDEGEE. CDR3 in DNA: TGTGCCAGCAGCTTAGCGCTGGGTTCGGGTGAAAAACTGTTTTTT. The encoded protein is CASSLALGSGEKLFF. The whole variable domain, remainder taken from reference TRBV5-8 and TRBJ1-4, is EAGVTQSPTHLIKTRGQQATLRCSPISGHTSVYWYQQALGLGLQFLLWYDEGEERNRGNFPPRFSGRQFPNYSSELNVNALELEDSALYLCASSLALGSGEKLFFGSGTQLSVL.

This rearrangement joins TRBV11-2 to TRBJ2-7; TRBD1 aligns across 7 bases. CDR3 length equals 14 residues. Germline CDR1 is SGHAT and CDR2 is FQNNGV. V lost 1 base and J lost 3; bases outside the gene matches: 3. The CDR3: CASSLVNRGYEQYF. In DNA, the CDR3 is TGTGCCAGCAGCTTAGTAAACAGGGGCTACGAGCAGTACTTC. The full variable domain, with the rest looked up from reference TRBV11-2 and TRBJ2-7, is EAGVAQSPRYKIIEKRQSVAFWCNPISGHATLYWYQQILGQGPKLLIQFQNNGVVDDSQLPKDRFSAERLKGVDSTLKIQPAKLEDSAVYLCASSLVNRGYEQYFGPGTRLTVT.

About this clone itself: Other DNA sequences in this sample translate to the same CDR3. The chain joins TRBV9 to TRBJ1-3; no clear D. The CDR3 covers 14 residues. V was pared by 3 bases and J by 0 bases, with 7 bases between. Germline loops: CDR1 SGDLS, CDR2 YYNGEE. DNA of the CDR3: TGTGCCAGCAGCGCCACGAGCTCTGGAAACACCATATATTTT. The encoded protein is CASSATSSGNTIYF.

The chain carries TRBV7-2 and TRBJ2-3; tentative D call: TRBD2 (5 bases). The CDR3 covers 13 residues. Germline-derived CDR1 and CDR2 are SGHTA and FQGNSA. The V gene lost 3 bases and the J gene lost 6 bases, with 10 bases spanning the gap. CDR3 in DNA: TGTGCCAGCAGCTTGCTAGCCGTTGATACGCAGTATTTT. Protein sequence: CASSLLAVDTQYF. Together with reference TRBV7-2 and TRBJ2-3, the CDR3 gives the full variable domain: GAGVSQSPSNKVTEKGKDVELRCDPISGHTALYWYRQSLGQGLEFLIYFQGNSAPDKSGLPSDRFSAERTGGSVSTLTIQRTQQEDSAVYLCASSLLAVDTQYFGPGTRLTVL.

Note on this clone: Other DNA sequences from this sample encode an identical CDR3 as well. The J gene is TRBJ2-7, the V gene TRBV28, with D possibly matching TRBD1 (6 bases). V was shortened by 2 bases and J by 5 bases, with 13 bases between the two germline ends. The CDR3 contains 14 residues. CDR1 is MDHEN, CDR2 SYDVKM, per germline. CDR3 DNA sequence: TGTGCCAGCAGTTTACCCAGGGGCAGCGACGAGCAGTACTTC. It specifies CASSLPRGSDEQYF.

As concerns this clone: Other nucleotide sequences from this sample produce the same CDR3. The rearrangement uses TRBV6-6 and TRBJ1-1; TRBD1 might be the D (5 bases). Germline V lookup: CDR1 MNHNY, CDR2 SVGAGI (reference sequence). The CDR3 is made up of 14 amino acids. Trimming took off 2 bases at V and 1 base at J, with 8 bases between the two ends. The CDR3 coding sequence is TGTGCCAGCAGTTACAGGGGTTCGAACACTGAAGCTTTCTTT. Its protein is CASSYRGSNTEAFF.

The count of this clone is one. As DNA, the CDR3 is TGCGCCAGCAGCCAAGGCCTACAGGGCAATGAGCAGTTCTTC. It yields the protein CASSQGLQGNEQFF. The V gene is TRBV4-1, the J gene TRBJ2-1; possible D gene TRBD1, 6 bases. Germline V gene sequence: CDR1 MGHRA, CDR2 YSYEKL. The CDR3 totals 14 residues. Trimming stripped 1 base from V and 6 bases from J, with 10 bases between.

The J gene is TRBJ2-3, the V gene TRBV15; TRBD1 aligns across 9 bases. CDR3 length: 18 amino acids. CDR1 and CDR2 from the germline V gene are LNHNV and YYDKDF (reference sequence). The junction had 14 bases not matched to a gene; V was cut back by 2 bases and J by 5 bases. This CDR3 reads CATSRNLMGQGVRDTQYF. The CDR3 nucleotides read TGTGCCACCAGCAGAAACCTGATGGGACAGGGTGTGAGAGATACGCAGTATTTT.

Notes on this clone: Other DNA sequences in this specimen translate into the identical CDR3. This chain uses TRBV28 with TRBJ2-7; TRBD1 aligns across 10 bases. V dropped 4 bases and J dropped 1; count of bases not matched to a gene: 4. The CDR3 sequence is 15 residues long. Germline V gene sequence: CDR1 MDHEN, CDR2 SYDVKM. As DNA, the CDR3 is TGTGCCAGCAGTTCTCCGGGACAGGGGTCCTACGAGCAGTACTTC. It encodes CASSSPGQGSYEQYF.